The rows below give T cell receptor beta chains drawn from one sample of a study of blood T cell repertoires in COVID-19. Data came from immunoSEQ multiplex PCR; TCRdb stores just in-frame clones and leaves some out. The sample contains under 75,000 clones, 80% to 85% of which appear only once. What was sequenced was peripheral blood. These receptors were obtained from a man aged 80 or over with acute or convalescent COVID-19. Each CDR3 is given with its conserved first and last residue. Fields, in order: clone size, J gene, D gene, V gene, CDR3 DNA, CDR3 protein. A D gene is named only where the DNA matches it firmly. Clone size is not always given. Where it is, it says once, few, many or a class for expanded clones.

NA	TRBJ2-3	TRBD2	TRBV5-1	TGCGCCAGCAGCCCCCTGACTAGCGGGAGCACAGATACGCAGTATTTT	CASSPLTSGSTDTQYF
NA	TRBJ2-3	NA	TRBV18	TGTGCCAGCTCCCGGGGAAGGAGCACAGATACGCAGTATTTT	CASSRGRSTDTQYF
NA	TRBJ2-7	NA	TRBV11-1	TGTGCCAGCAGACACGGGGCCTACGAGCAGTACTTC	CASRHGAYEQYF
NA	TRBJ2-3	NA	TRBV7-6	TGTGCCAGCAGCTTAGCAAGCTTCCCAGATACGCAGTATTTT	CASSLASFPDTQYF
NA	TRBJ2-2	NA	TRBV5-1	TGCGCCAGCAGCACAGGACTATCCGCGGGCACCGGGGAGCTGTTTTTT	CASSTGLSAGTGELFF
NA	TRBJ2-5	TRBD2	TRBV5-4	TGTGCCAGCAGCTTGACTAGCGGGGGATTGGAGACCCAGTACTTC	CASSLTSGGLETQYF
NA	TRBJ2-1	NA	TRBV19	TGTGCCAGTAGACCGTTTAGGAGCTCCTACAATGAGCAGTTCTTC	CASRPFRSSYNEQFF
NA	TRBJ2-3	NA	TRBV24-1	TGTGCCACCAGTGATTTTTGGGGGCCGGGCGGCACATTTGGAGCAGATACGCAGTATTTT	CATSDFWGPGGTFGADTQYF
NA	TRBJ2-5	TRBD2	TRBV19	TGTGCCAGTAGTGGGGGACTAGCGGGAGTAGCGGAGACCCAGTACTTC	CASSGGLAGVAETQYF
NA	TRBJ2-5	TRBD2	TRBV7-7	TGTGCTAGCAGCTTAGGGCGGGGGGGTCGAGAGACCCAGTACTTC	CASSLGRGGRETQYF
few	TRBJ2-1	NA	TRBV28	TGTGCCAGCAGTTCCCCAAGCAGGGTGAATGAGCAGTTCTTC	CASSSPSRVNEQFF
NA	TRBJ2-1	TRBD2	TRBV14	TGTGCCAGCAGCGGGGGACTACTCAATGAGCAGTTCTTC	CASSGGLLNEQFF
once	TRBJ2-7	TRBD1	TRBV3-1/TRBV3-2	TGTGCCAGCAGCAGACAAGGGACAGGCCACGAGCAGTACTTC	CASSRQGTGHEQYF
NA	TRBJ2-2	TRBD2	TRBV29-1	TGCAGCGTTGAAGTAGGACTAGCGGGAGGAGTCACCGGGGAGCTGTTTTTT	CSVEVGLAGGVTGELFF
once	TRBJ2-7	TRBD1	TRBV7-2	TGTGCCAGCAGCTTAAGGGACAGAACCTACGAGCAGTACTTC	CASSLRDRTYEQYF